This TCR beta chain was sequenced during a study of blood T cell repertoires in COVID-19. Across the study: There were acute and convalescent COVID-19 samples, and they came from the United States, Italy and Spain. The analysed material was cDNA or gDNA that came from T cells, B-cell-depleted T cells, or PBMCs.

The CDR3 has 13 residues. Trimming cost V 3 bases and J 1 base, with 5 bases left between them. Original processing methods: Reference gene primer amplification yielded estimated nucleated cell counts. Only in-frame clones appear in the TCRdb table, and some are missing; sequencing was by immunoSEQ multiplex PCR. Clone size and V and J calls were adopted from that table, with D and trimming inferred from the DNA. Here the sample spans approximately 260,000 clones, roughly nine tenths being singletons. This clone was picked up a small number of times. Material for sequencing was peripheral blood. The receptor comes from a man in his 60s who had recovered from COVID-19. The chain recombines TRBV12-3 or TRBV12-4 with TRBJ2-3; D is undetermined. The CDR3 spells CASSFLGTDTQYF. The DNA for the CDR3 is TGTGCCAGCAGTTTTCTCGGCACAGATACGCAGTATTTT.